A single sample gave rise to the 25 T cell receptor beta chains below, sequenced in a study of spatial heterogeneity in lung cancer. TCRdb reprocessed the 5' RACE reads with MiXCR, giving one entry per CDR3 protein. The repertoire includes about 9,200 distinct CDR3 sequences, 7.8% of them detected once, and roughly 29% sits in the top ten. Time point given: sample taken at primary tumor resection. Whole RNA obtained from tumor, nontumor lung or frozen PBMC underwent sequencing without sorting. The material was PBMCs, obtained at surgery. The source of these receptors is a female donor with early-stage non-small cell lung cancer.

This clonotype is labeled medium-sized (0.01 to 0.1%). The chain employs TRBV19 and TRBJ2-3; TRBD1 might be the D (5 bases). Germline V CDR1 and CDR2: LNHDA, SQIVND (reference sequence). The CDR3 spans 13 residues. V was trimmed by 10 bases and J by 0 bases, leaving 11 bases between them. CDR3 amino acids: CATDSTSTDTQYF. CDR3 nucleotides: TGTGCCACCGACAGCACTAGCACAGATACGCAGTATTTT.

This clonotype was detected many times. This rearrangement joins TRBV7-2 to TRBJ1-1; 7 bases line up with TRBD1. The CDR3 contains 15 residues. The ends lost 2 bases at V and 4 bases at J; junction bases unmatched: 7. The germline V gene has CDR1 SGHTA and CDR2 FQGNSA. CDR3 nucleotides: TGTGCCAGCAGCTTACTTCCAGGGGGGGCCACTGAAGCTTTCTTT. It specifies CASSLLPGGATEAFF.

This clonotype was observed many times. The V and J genes are TRBV19 and TRBJ2-4, with TRBD1 matching over 9 bases. Per the germline V gene, CDR1 is LNHDA and CDR2 is SQIVND (reference sequence). Trimming removed 4 bases from V and 1 base from J; junction bases left unmatched: 5. CDR3 size: 16 residues. CDR3 protein: CASSTDRGGAKNIQYF. The CDR3 nucleotides are TGTGCCAGTAGTACCGACAGGGGGGGGGCCAAAAACATTCAGTACTTC.

The sample holds a few counts of this clonotype. The gene calls are TRBV20-1 and TRBJ1-2; 7 bases align to TRBD1. J lost 0 bases, V lost 6 bases, and 10 bases had no gene match. The CDR3 consists of 15 residues. CDR1 DFQATT and CDR2 SNEGSKA come from the germline V gene (reference sequence). This CDR3 reads CSASLGTVTNYGYTF. The CDR3 DNA reads TGCAGTGCATCCCTCGGGACAGTAACTAACTATGGCTACACCTTC.

The chain combines TRBV11-1 with TRBJ2-7, with D perhaps TRBD2 (7 bases). V lost 3 bases to trimming and J lost 2 bases, with 20 bases between them. This CDR3 is built from 17 residues. From germline, CDR1 is SGHAT and CDR2 FQDESV (reference sequence). In DNA, the CDR3 is TGTGCCAGCAGCTTTCTGAAAGTGGGGGGGCGACCCTACGAGCAGTACTTC. It yields the protein CASSFLKVGGRPYEQYF.

Many counts were recorded for this clonotype. This chain links TRBV12-3 or TRBV12-4 with TRBJ1-3; D is uncertain. CDR3 length: 13 amino acids. Trimming pared 2 bases from V and 2 bases from J, leaving 4 bases between. CDR3: CASSLRAGNTIYF. The CDR3 coding sequence is TGTGCCAGCAGTTTAAGGGCTGGAAACACCATATATTTT.

This clonotype was counted many times. The chain is built from TRBV29-1 and TRBJ2-7; D is unresolved. Trimming took off 2 bases at V and 1 base at J, with 15 bases between the two ends. The CDR3 has 15 amino acids. Germline CDR1 reads SQVTM; CDR2 reads ANQGSEA. DNA of the CDR3: TGCAGCGTTGAAAGGGCAGACTTAGAATCCTACGAGCAGTACTTC. Protein product: CSVERADLESYEQYF.

The V and J genes are TRBV5-5 and TRBJ2-4; D not resolved. The CDR3 extends over 14 amino acids. CDR1 is SGHKS, CDR2 YYEKEE, per germline (reference sequence). Deletions cut 2 bases from V and 1 base from J, with 7 bases between. CDR3 sequence: CASSFRDAKNIQYF. In nucleotides, the CDR3 is TGTGCCAGCAGCTTTAGGGATGCCAAAAACATTCAGTACTTC.

The V and J genes are TRBV25-1 and TRBJ1-2, with 7 bases fitting TRBD1. The germline V gene has CDR1 MGHDK and CDR2 SYGVNS. The CDR3 totals 11 residues. V was clipped by 8 bases and J by 4 bases; unmatched bases: 1. DNA of the CDR3: TGTGCCAGCGGGGACAGCTATGGCTACACCTTC. Translated: CASGDSYGYTF.

This clonotype was found many times. The chain has TRBV6-6 and TRBJ1-5, with no clear D. Deletions cut 3 bases from V and 1 base from J, with 16 bases between. CDR3 length: 17 amino acids. The germline V gene encodes CDR1 MNHNY and CDR2 SVGAGI (reference sequence). CDR3 region: CASSYLRETLSNQPQHF. The CDR3 nucleotides read TGTGCCAGCAGTTATCTAAGAGAGACACTAAGCAATCAGCCCCAGCATTTT.

By sample fraction, this clonotype is medium-sized. The CDR3 spells CASGGGNTEAFF. DNA for the CDR3: TGTGCCAGCGGTGGGGGTAACACTGAAGCTTTCTTT. This sequence joins TRBV2 and TRBJ1-1; a possible D gene is TRBD1 (5 bases). The CDR3 has 12 residues. V was shortened by 8 bases and J by 2 bases, with 9 bases between the two germline ends. Germline V gives CDR1 SNHLY, CDR2 FYNNEI.

This clonotype rates as medium-sized. The V and J genes are TRBV7-9 and TRBJ2-7; D is possibly TRBD1 (6 bases). Per the germline V gene, CDR1 is SEHNR and CDR2 is FQNEAQ (reference sequence). V gave up 4 bases and J gave up 5 bases, with 21 bases separating them. CDR3 length: 16 amino acids. CDR3 sequence reads: CASSSDRRATLNEQYF. CDR3 nucleotides: TGTGCCAGCAGCTCGGACAGACGGGCGACTTTAAACGAGCAGTACTTC.

This clonotype has ten or more counts. The chain joins TRBV27 to TRBJ2-5; 7 positions agree with TRBD2. From germline, CDR1 is MNHEY and CDR2 SMNVEV (reference sequence). V was pared by 8 bases and J by 5 bases, with 8 bases of the junction left unmatched. The CDR3 is 13 residues long. Here the CDR3 reads CASGRAYGETQYF. The CDR3 bases are TGTGCCAGCGGGAGGGCCTATGGGGAGACCCAGTACTTC.

This clonotype was counted between two and nine times. The V and J genes are TRBV3-1 and TRBJ2-5, with D perhaps TRBD2 (5 bases). CDR1 and CDR2 (germline): LGHDT, YNNKEL (reference sequence). This CDR3 region has 15 residues. V shed 1 base and J shed 0 bases, with 9 bases lying between them. CDR3 residues: CASSQGPGNQETQYF. The CDR3 region has the DNA TGTGCCAGCAGCCAAGGGCCGGGGAACCAAGAGACCCAGTACTTC.

In its sample, this clonotype was seen a few times. The germline gene is not matched at one end of the junction; a read error may be the cause. The rearrangement uses TRBV3-1 and TRBJ1-1, with D unresolved. CDR1 and CDR2 (germline): LGHDT, YNNKEL (reference sequence). The CDR3 is made up of 14 amino acids. The CDR3 sequence: CASSQEPVNSEAFF. The CDR3 region has the DNA TGTGCCAGCAGCCAAGAGCCCGTGAACTCTGAAGCTTTCTTT.

This clonotype was seen at least ten times. The CDR3, as DNA: TGTGCCAGCTCACCAGTGTCCCAAGAGACCCAGTACTTC. As protein: CASSPVSQETQYF. The rearrangement joins TRBV18 to TRBJ2-5, with unresolved D. Germline CDR1 and CDR2: KGHSH and LQKENI. The CDR3 totals 13 residues. Trimming took 2 bases from V and 1 from J, leaving 5 bases between them.

This clonotype has ten or more counts. The chain combines TRBV5-5 with TRBJ1-4; possible D gene TRBD1, 6 bases. V lost 0 bases to trimming and J lost 6 bases, with 9 bases between them. Looked up from germline, CDR1 is SGHKS and CDR2 is YYEKEE (reference sequence). The CDR3 is 14 amino acids. This CDR3 is CASSLGGLDEKLFF. The CDR3 bases are TGTGCCAGCAGCTTGGGGGGGCTGGATGAAAAACTGTTTTTT.

This clonotype is categorized as medium-sized. The CDR3: CASSGQWSTDTGELFF. CDR3 in DNA: TGTGCCAGCAGCGGCCAGTGGTCCACGGACACCGGGGAGCTGTTTTTT. The chain has TRBV6-1 and TRBJ2-2, with no clear D. The CDR3 is 16 amino acids. V lost 6 bases and J lost 3, with 17 bases in between. Per germline, CDR1 MNHNS and CDR2 SASEGT.

Many counts were recorded for this clonotype. The V call is TRBV3-1, the J call TRBJ2-7, with 7 bases identical to TRBD1. CDR1 is LGHDT and CDR2 is YNNKEL in the germline V gene (reference sequence). The CDR3 consists of 18 residues. The ends lost 1 base at V and 3 bases at J; junction bases unmatched: 15. CDR3: CASSQGELRDSPFYEQYF. The CDR3 DNA sequence: TGTGCCAGCAGCCAAGGCGAACTCCGGGACAGTCCTTTCTACGAGCAGTACTTC.

The rearrangement joins TRBV18 to TRBJ1-5; D not resolved. Germline CDR1 and CDR2: KGHSH and LQKENI. V was shortened by 6 bases and J by 3 bases, with 9 bases between the two germline ends. The CDR3 runs 13 residues. DNA of the CDR3: TGTGCCAGCTCCTTCGGACCCAATCAGCCCCAGCATTTT. It specifies CASSFGPNQPQHF.

This clonotype has more than one count but fewer than ten. The chain links TRBV20-1 to TRBJ2-2; 10 positions agree with TRBD2. Germline loops: CDR1 DFQATT, CDR2 SNEGSKA (reference sequence). V lost 1 base to trimming and J lost 0 bases; unmatched junction nucleotides: 5. The CDR3 loop spans 17 amino acids. The CDR3 reads CSARVASGSANTGELFF. In DNA form, the CDR3 reads TGCAGTGCTAGAGTGGCTAGCGGGAGCGCGAACACCGGGGAGCTGTTTTTT.

At least ten counts were recorded for this clonotype. V gene TRBV5-1 combines with J gene TRBJ2-3; TRBD2 matches at 7 bases. V lost 0 bases, J lost 4 bases, and 8 bases stayed unmatched. The CDR3 is made up of 16 amino acids. The germline CDR1 and CDR2 sequences are SGHRS and YFSETQ. The CDR3 coding sequence is TGCGCCAGCAGCTTGGACGCGGGAGTTGGGGCAGATACGCAGTATTTT. Protein sequence: CASSLDAGVGADTQYF. The variable domain in full, with the rest retrieved from reference TRBV5-1 and TRBJ2-3, is KAGVTQTPRYLIKTRGQQVTLSCSPISGHRSVSWYQQTPGQGLQFLFEYFSETQRNKGNFPGRFSGRQFSNSRSEMNVSTLELGDSALYLCASSLDAGVGADTQYFGPGTRLTVL.

This clonotype has ten or more counts. This sequence joins TRBV27 and TRBJ2-5, with 12 bases that match TRBD2. Germline V CDR1 and CDR2: MNHEY, SMNVEV (reference sequence). The CDR3 totals 14 residues. The V segment lost 5 bases and the J segment 5 bases; nucleotides outside the gene matches: 3. CDR3 DNA sequence: TGTGCCAGCAGTCTAGCGGGGGGGCGGGAGACCCAGTACTTC. Translating gives CASSLAGGRETQYF.

This clonotype is termed medium-sized. J is TRBJ2-3 and V is TRBV12-3 or TRBV12-4, with 8 bases lining up with TRBD2. The CDR3 spans 16 residues. Trimming removed 4 bases from V and 4 bases from J; junction bases left unmatched: 10. DNA for the CDR3: TGTGCCAGCAGTTATTTTGGCTCAGCGGGGGCAGATACGCAGTATTTT. This codes for CASSYFGSAGADTQYF.

This clonotype was counted ten times or more. The chain has TRBV19 and TRBJ2-7; 7 positions match TRBD2. This CDR3 has 15 amino acids. Unmatched junction bases numbered 13, after V lost 4 bases and J lost 7 bases. Germline V CDR1 and CDR2: LNHDA, SQIVND (reference sequence). The chain's CDR3 is CASSKQTSPQSEQYF. CDR3 in DNA: TGTGCCAGTAGTAAACAGACTAGCCCGCAGTCGGAGCAGTACTTC.